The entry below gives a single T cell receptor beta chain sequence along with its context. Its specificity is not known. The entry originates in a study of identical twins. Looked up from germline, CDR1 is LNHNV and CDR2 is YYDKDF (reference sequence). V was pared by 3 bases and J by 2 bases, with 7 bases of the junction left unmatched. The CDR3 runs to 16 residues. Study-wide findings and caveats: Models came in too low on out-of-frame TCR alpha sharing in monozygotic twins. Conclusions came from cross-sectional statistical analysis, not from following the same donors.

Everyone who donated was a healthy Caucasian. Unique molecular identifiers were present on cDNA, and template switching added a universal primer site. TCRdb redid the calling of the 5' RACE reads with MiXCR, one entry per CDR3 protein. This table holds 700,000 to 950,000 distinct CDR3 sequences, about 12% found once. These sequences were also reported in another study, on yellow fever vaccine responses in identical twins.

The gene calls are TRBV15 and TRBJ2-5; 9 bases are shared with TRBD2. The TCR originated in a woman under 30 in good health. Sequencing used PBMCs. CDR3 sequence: CATSSRLAALQETQYF. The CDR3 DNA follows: TGTGCCACCAGCAGTAGACTAGCGGCCCTTCAAGAGACCCAGTACTTC.